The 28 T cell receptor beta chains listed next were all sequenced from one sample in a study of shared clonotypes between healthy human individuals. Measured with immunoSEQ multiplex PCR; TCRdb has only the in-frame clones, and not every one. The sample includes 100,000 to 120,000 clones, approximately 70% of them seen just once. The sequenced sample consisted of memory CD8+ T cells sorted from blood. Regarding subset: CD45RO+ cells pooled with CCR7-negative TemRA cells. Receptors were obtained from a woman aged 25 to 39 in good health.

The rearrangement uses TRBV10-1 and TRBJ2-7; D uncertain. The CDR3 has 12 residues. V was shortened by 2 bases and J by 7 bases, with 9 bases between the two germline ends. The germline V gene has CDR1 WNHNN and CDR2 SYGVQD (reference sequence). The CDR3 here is CASSEGPGEQYF. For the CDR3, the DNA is TGCGCCAGCAGTGAGGGTCCGGGTGAGCAGTACTTC.

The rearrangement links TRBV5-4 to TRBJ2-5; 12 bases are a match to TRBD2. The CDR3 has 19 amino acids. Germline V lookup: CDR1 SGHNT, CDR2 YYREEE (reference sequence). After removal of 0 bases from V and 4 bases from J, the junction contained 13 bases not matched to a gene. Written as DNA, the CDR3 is TGTGCCAGCAGCTTGGCCATCTTCGCGACTAGCGGGAGTCCAGAGACCCAGTACTTC. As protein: CASSLAIFATSGSPETQYF.

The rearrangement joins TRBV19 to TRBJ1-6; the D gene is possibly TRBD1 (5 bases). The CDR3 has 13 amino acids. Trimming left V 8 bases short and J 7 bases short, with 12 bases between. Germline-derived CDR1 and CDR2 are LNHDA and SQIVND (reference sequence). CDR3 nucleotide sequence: TGTGCCAGTGCCGGGACGGAGAATTCACCCCTCCACTTT. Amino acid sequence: CASAGTENSPLHF.

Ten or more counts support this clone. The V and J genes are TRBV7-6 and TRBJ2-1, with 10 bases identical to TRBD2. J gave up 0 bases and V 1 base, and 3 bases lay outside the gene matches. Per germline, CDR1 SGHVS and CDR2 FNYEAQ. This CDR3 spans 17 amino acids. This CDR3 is CASSLVASGSSYNEQFF. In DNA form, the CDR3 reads TGTGCCAGCAGCTTAGTGGCTAGCGGGAGCTCCTACAATGAGCAGTTCTTC.

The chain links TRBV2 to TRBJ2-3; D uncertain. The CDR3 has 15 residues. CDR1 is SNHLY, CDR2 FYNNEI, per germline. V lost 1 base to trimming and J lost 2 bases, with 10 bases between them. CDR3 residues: CASSEGILNTDTQYF. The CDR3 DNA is TGTGCCAGCAGTGAAGGGATTCTAAACACAGATACGCAGTATTTT.

Here the CDR3 DNA reads TGCGCCAGCAGCTTGTGGGACCCCCAGAGGGATACGCAGTATTTT. It translates to CASSLWDPQRDTQYF. The chain is built from TRBV5-1 and TRBJ2-3; D possibly uses TRBD1 or TRBD2 (5 bases each). The CDR3 runs 15 residues. V lost 1 base, J lost 6 bases, and 15 bases lay in between. From germline, CDR1 is SGHRS and CDR2 YFSETQ.

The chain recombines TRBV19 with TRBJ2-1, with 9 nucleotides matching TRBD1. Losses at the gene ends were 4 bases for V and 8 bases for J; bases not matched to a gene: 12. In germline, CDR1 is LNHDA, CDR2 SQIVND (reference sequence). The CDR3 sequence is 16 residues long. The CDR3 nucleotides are TGTGCCAGTAGTAGGGGTGGACAGGGGACTGGGGATGAGCAGTTCTTC. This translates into CASSRGGQGTGDEQFF.

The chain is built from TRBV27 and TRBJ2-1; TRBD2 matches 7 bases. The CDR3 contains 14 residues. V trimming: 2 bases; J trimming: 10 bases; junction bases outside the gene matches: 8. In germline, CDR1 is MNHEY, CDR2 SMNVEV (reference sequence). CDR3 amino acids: CASSLIASGPEQFF. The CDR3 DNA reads TGTGCCAGCAGTTTAATTGCTAGCGGCCCCGAGCAGTTCTTC.

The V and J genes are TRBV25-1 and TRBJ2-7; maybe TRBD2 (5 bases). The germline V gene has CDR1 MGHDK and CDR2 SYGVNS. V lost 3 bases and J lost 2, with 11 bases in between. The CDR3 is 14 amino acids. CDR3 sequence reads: CASSDRGRTYEQYF. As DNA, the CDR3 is TGTGCCAGCAGTGATCGGGGTCGAACCTACGAGCAGTACTTC.

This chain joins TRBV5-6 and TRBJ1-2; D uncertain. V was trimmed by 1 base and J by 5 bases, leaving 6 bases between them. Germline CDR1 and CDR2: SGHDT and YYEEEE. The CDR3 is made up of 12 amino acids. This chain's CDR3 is CASSLRGYGYTF. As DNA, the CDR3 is TGTGCCAGCAGCTTGCGGGGATATGGCTACACCTTC.

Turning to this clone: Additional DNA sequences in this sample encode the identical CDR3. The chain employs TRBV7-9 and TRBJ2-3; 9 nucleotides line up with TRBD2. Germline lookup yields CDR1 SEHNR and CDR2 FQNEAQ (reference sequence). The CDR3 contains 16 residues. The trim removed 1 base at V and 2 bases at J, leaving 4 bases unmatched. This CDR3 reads CASSLVSGRFTDTQYF. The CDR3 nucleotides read TGTGCCAGCAGCTTAGTCAGCGGGAGGTTCACAGATACGCAGTATTTT.

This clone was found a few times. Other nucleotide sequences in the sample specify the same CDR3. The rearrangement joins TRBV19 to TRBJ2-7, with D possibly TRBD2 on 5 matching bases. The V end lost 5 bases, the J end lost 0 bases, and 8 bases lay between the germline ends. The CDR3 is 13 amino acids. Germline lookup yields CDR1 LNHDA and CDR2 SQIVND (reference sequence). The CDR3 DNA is TGTGCCAGTAGTTCGGGAAGCTCCTACGAGCAGTACTTC. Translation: CASSSGSSYEQYF. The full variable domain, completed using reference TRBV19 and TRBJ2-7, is DGGITQSPKYLFRKEGQNVTLSCEQNLNHDAMYWYRQDPGQGLRLIYYSQIVNDFQKGDIAEGYSVSREKKESFPLTVTSAQKNPTAFYLCASSSGSSYEQYFGPGTRLTVT.

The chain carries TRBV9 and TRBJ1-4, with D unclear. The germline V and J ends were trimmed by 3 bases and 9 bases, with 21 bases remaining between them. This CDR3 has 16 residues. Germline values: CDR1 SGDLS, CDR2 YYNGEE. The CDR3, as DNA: TGTGCCAGCAGCGGAACCGACCGAGGAAGAAGGAAAAAACTGTTTTTT. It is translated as CASSGTDRGRRKKLFF.

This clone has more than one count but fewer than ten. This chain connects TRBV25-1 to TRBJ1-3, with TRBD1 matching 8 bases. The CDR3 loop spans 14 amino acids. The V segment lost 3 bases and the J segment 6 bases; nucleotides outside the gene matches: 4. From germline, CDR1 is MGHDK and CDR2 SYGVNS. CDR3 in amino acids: CASSDSGGVNTIYF. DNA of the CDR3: TGTGCCAGCAGTGACTCAGGGGGCGTAAACACCATATATTTT. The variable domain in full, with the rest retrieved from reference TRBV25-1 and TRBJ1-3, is EADIYQTPRYLVIGTGKKITLECSQTMGHDKMYWYQQDPGMELHLIHYSYGVNSTEKGDLSSESTVSRIRTEHFPLTLESARPSHTSQYLCASSDSGGVNTIYFGEGSWLTVV.

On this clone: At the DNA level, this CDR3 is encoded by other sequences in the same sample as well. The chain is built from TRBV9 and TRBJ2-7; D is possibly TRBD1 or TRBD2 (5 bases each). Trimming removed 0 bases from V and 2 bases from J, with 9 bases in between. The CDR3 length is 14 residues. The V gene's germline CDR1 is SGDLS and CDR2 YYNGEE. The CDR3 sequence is CASSVGGTAYEQYF. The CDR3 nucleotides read TGTGCCAGCAGCGTAGGTGGGACCGCCTACGAGCAGTACTTC.

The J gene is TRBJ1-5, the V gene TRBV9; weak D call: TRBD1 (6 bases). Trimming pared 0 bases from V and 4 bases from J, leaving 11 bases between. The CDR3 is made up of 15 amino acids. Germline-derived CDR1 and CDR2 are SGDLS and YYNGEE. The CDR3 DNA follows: TGTGCCAGCAGCGTAGGGGGACAAAGAAATCAGCCCCAGCATTTT. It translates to CASSVGGQRNQPQHF. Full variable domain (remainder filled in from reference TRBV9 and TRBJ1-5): DSGVTQTPKHLITATGQRVTLRCSPRSGDLSVYWYQQSLDQGLQFLIQYYNGEERAKGNILERFSAQQFPDLHSELNLSSLELGDSALYFCASSVGGQRNQPQHFGDGTRLSIL.

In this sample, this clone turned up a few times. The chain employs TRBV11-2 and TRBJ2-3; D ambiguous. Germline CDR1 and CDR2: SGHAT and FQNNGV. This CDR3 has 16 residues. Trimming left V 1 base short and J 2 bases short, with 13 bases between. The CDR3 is CASSLGGGPTTDTQYF. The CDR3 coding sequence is TGTGCCAGCAGCTTAGGAGGCGGACCGACCACAGATACGCAGTATTTT.

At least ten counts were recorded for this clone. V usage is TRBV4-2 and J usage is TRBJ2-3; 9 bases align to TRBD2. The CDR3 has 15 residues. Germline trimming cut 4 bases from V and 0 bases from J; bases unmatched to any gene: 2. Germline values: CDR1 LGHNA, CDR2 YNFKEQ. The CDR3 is CASSPSGVSTDTQYF. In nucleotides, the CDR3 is TGTGCCAGCAGCCCTAGCGGGGTTAGCACAGATACGCAGTATTTT.

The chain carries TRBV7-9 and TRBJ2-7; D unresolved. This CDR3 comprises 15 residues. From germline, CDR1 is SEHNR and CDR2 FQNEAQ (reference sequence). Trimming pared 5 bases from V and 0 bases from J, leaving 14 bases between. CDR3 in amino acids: CASSPPEKSSYEQYF. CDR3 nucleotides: TGTGCCAGCAGCCCCCCGGAGAAGAGCTCCTACGAGCAGTACTTC.

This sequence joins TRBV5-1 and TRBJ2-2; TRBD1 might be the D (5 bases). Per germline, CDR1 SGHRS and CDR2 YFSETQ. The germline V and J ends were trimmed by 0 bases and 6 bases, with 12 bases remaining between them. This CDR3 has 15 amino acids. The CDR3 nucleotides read TGCGCCAGCAGCTTGGAGGGGCCCGGACCCGGGGAGCTGTTTTTT. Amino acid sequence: CASSLEGPGPGELFF.

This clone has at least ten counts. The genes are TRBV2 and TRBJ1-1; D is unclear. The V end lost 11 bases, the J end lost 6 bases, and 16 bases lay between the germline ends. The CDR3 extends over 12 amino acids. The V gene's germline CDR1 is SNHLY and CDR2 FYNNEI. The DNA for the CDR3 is TGTGCCCCCGCGGTGGCTCCCCCTGAAGCTTTCTTT. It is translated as CAPAVAPPEAFF.

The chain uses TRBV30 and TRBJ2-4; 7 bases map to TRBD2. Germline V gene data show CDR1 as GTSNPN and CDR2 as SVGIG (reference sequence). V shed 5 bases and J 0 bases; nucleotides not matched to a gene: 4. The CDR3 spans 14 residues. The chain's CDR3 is CAWGGLIAKNIQYF. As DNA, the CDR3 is TGTGCCTGGGGGGGACTAATAGCCAAAAACATTCAGTACTTC.

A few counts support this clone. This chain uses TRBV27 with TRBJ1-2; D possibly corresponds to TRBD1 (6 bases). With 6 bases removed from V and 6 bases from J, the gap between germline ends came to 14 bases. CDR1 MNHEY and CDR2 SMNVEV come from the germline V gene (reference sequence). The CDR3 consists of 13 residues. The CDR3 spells CASSWGRGDGYTF. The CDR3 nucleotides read TGTGCCAGCAGCTGGGGCAGGGGAGATGGCTACACCTTC.

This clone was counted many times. CDR3 sequence: CASSFIAGAGTGELFF. The CDR3 region has the DNA TGTGCCAGCAGTTTTATAGCGGGAGCGGGCACCGGGGAGCTGTTTTTT. This chain links TRBV9 with TRBJ2-2; 9 bases match TRBD2. V lost 5 bases to trimming and J lost 4 bases; unmatched junction nucleotides: 9. In germline, CDR1 is SGDLS, CDR2 YYNGEE. The CDR3 loop spans 16 amino acids.

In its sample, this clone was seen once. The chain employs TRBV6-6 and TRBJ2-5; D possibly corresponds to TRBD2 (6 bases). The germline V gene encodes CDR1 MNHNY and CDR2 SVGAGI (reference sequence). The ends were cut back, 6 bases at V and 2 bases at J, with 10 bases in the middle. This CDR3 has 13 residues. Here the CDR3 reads CASSRDSQETQYF. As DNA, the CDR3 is TGTGCCAGCAGCCGGGACTCACAAGAGACCCAGTACTTC.

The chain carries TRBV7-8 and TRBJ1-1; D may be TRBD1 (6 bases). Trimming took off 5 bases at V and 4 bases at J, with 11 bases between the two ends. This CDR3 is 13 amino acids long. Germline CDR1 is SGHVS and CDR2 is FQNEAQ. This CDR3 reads CASSVSTGTEAFF. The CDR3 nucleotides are TGTGCCAGCAGCGTATCGACAGGCACTGAAGCTTTCTTT.

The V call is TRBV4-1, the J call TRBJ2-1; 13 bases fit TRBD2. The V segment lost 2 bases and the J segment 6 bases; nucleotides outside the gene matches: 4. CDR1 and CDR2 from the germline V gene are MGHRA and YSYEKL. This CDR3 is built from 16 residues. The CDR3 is CASSQWTSGSGNEQFF. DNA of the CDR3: TGCGCCAGCAGCCAATGGACTAGCGGGAGTGGCAATGAGCAGTTCTTC.

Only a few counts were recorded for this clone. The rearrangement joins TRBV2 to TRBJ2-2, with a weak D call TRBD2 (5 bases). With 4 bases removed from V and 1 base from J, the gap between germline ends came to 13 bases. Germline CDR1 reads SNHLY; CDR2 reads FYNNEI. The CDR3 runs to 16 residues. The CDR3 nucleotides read TGTGCCAGCAGTGGCGGGCAGAACCTGAACACCGGGGAGCTGTTTTTT. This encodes CASSGGQNLNTGELFF.